This TCR beta chain originates from a study of cytomegalovirus exposure and HLA in healthy donors. Notes on the study in general: The likely explanation for a cluster of highly shared sequence variants was sequencing artifact. Reports showed the classifier diagnosing cytomegalovirus status with high specificity and sensitivity.

Turning to this clone: Its antigen is unknown.

It was with 60 Vbeta and 13 Jbeta primers that the PCR ran. How the authors handled the data: About 10 million shared chains were among the roughly 80 million unique TCR beta chains that a later analysis counted. Measured with immunoSEQ multiplex PCR; TCRdb has only the in-frame clones, and not every one. The V and J calls and the clone size are those of that table, but D and trimming were determined from the DNA. The table has some 140,000 clones, around 77% seen once; the top ten hold 2% to 2.5%. The CDR3 runs to 15 residues. Germline V gives CDR1 KGHSH, CDR2 LQKENI. V lost 3 bases, J lost 4 bases, and 6 bases stayed unmatched.

J is TRBJ2-7 and V is TRBV18, with 10 nucleotides matching TRBD1. The sample comprised PBMCs. This clonotype was obtained from a man aged 25 to 40 in good health and CMV-seronegative. CDR3 protein: CASSPPTGGAYEQYF. CDR3 nucleotide sequence: TGTGCCAGCTCACCTCCGACAGGGGGCGCGTACGAGCAGTACTTC. Full variable domain (outside the CDR3, taken from reference TRBV18 and TRBJ2-7): NAGVMQNPRHLVRRRGQEARLRCSPMKGHSHVYWYRQLPEEGLKFMVYLQKENIIDESGMPKERFSAEFPKEGPSILRIQQVVRGDSAAYFCASSPPTGGAYEQYFGPGTRLTVT.